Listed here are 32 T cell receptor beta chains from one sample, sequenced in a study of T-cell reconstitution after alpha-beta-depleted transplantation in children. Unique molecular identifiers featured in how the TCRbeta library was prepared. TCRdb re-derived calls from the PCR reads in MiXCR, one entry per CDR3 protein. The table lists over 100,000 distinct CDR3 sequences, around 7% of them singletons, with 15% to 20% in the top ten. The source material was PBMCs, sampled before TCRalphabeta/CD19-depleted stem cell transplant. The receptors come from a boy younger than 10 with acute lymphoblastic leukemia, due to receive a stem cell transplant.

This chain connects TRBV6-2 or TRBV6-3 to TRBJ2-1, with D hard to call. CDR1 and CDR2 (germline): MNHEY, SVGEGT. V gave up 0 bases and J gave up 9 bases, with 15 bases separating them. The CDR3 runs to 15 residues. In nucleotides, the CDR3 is TGTGCCAGCAGTTACTCGACGGGTGGGTCAGGTGAGCAGTTCTTC. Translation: CASSYSTGGSGEQFF.

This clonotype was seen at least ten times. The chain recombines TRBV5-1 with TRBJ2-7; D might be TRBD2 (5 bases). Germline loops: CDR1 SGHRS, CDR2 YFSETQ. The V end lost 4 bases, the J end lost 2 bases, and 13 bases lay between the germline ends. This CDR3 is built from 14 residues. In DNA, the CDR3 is TGCGCCAGCAGCAGCGGCAGCATTCCCTACGAGCAGTACTTC. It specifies CASSSGSIPYEQYF.

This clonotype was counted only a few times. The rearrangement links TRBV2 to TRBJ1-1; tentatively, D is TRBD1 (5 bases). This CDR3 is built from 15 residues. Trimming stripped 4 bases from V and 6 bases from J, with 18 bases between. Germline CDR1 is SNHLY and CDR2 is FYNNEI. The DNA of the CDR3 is TGTGCCAGCAGTGGGACAAAAGGGCATAGGGCTGAAGCTTTCTTT. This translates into CASSGTKGHRAEAFF.

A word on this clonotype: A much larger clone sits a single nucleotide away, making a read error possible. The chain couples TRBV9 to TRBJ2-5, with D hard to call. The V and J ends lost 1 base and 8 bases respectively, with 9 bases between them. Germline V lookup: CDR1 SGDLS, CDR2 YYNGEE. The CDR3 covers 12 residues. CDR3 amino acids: CASSVSGDTQYF. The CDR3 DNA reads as TGTGCCAGCAGCGTATCCGGAGATACCCAGTACTTC.

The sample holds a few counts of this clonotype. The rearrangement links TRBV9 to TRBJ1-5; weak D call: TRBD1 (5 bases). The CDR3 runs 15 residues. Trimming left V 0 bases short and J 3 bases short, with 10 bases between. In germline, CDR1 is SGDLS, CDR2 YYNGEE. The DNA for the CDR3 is TGTGCCAGCAGCGTAGGACAGTTCAACAATCAGCCCCAGCATTTT. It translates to CASSVGQFNNQPQHF.

The DNA for the CDR3 is TGTGCCAGCAGTATGACAGGGCAAGGCTACACCTTC. Translated: CASSMTGQGYTF. The rearrangement joins TRBV12-3 or TRBV12-4 to TRBJ1-2, with 7 bases matching TRBD1. Losses at the gene ends were 5 bases for V and 8 bases for J; bases not matched to a gene: 5. CDR3 length: 12 residues.

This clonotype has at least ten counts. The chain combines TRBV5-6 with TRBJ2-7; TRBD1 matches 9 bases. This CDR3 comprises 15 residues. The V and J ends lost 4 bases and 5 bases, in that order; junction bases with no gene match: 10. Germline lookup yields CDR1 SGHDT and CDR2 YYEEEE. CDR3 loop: CASSPTGGVLHEQYF. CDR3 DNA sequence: TGTGCCAGCAGCCCCACAGGGGGCGTGCTTCACGAGCAGTACTTC.

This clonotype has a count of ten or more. The CDR3, as DNA: TGTGCCAGCAGTTGGGACAATCTGTACAATCAGCCCCAGCATTTT. Residues: CASSWDNLYNQPQHF. This rearrangement joins TRBV28 to TRBJ1-5; tentative D call: TRBD1 (6 bases). The CDR3 has 15 residues. Germline CDR1 and CDR2: MDHEN and SYDVKM. V gave up 4 bases and J gave up 3 bases, with 13 bases separating them.

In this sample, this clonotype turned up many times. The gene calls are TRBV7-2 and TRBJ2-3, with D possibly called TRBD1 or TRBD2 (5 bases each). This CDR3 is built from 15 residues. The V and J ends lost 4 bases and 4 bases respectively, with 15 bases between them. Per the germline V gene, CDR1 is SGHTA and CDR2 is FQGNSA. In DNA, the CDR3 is TGTGCCAGCAGCTCGAACCCCTTGGGGGCAGATACGCAGTATTTT. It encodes CASSSNPLGADTQYF.

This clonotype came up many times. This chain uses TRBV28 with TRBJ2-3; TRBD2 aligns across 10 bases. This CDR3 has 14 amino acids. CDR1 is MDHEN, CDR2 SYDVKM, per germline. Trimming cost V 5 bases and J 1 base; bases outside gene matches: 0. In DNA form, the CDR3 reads TGTGCCAGCAGTACTAGCGGGGGCACAGATACGCAGTATTTT. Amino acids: CASSTSGGTDTQYF. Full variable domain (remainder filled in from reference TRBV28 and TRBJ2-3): DVKVTQSSRYLVKRTGEKVFLECVQDMDHENMFWYRQDPGLGLRLIYFSYDVKMKEKGDIPEGYSVSREKKERFSLILESASTNQTSMYLCASSTSGGTDTQYFGPGTRLTVL.

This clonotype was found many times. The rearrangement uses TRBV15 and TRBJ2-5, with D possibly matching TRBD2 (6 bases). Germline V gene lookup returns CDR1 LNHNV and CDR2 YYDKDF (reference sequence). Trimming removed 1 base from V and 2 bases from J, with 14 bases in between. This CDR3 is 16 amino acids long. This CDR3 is CATSRVGWAGQETQYF. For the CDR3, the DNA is TGTGCCACCAGCAGAGTGGGTTGGGCGGGGCAAGAGACCCAGTACTTC.

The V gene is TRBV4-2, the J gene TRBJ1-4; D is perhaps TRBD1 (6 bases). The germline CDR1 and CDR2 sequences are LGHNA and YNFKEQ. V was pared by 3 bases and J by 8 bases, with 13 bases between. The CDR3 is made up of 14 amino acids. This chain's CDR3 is CASSHAGAGEKLFF. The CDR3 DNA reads TGTGCCAGCAGCCATGCAGGGGCGGGAGAAAAACTGTTTTTT.

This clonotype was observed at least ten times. CDR3 sequence reads: CATSRDLGQANEQFF. The CDR3 DNA reads as TGTGCCACCAGCAGAGATCTGGGGCAGGCCAATGAGCAGTTCTTC. This chain joins TRBV15 and TRBJ2-1; D possibly corresponds to TRBD1 (5 bases). Between the trimmed V and J ends, which lost 0 bases and 6 bases, there was a span of 12 bases. Germline assignment: CDR1 LNHNV and CDR2 YYDKDF (reference sequence). The CDR3 is made up of 15 amino acids.

The DNA of the CDR3 is TGCGCCAGCAGTTCACTTCCGGGATCCTCCTACAATGAGCAGTTCTTC. This sequence encodes CASSSLPGSSYNEQFF. V and J are TRBV5-1 and TRBJ2-1; D perhaps matches TRBD2 (5 bases). V lost 5 bases and J 0 bases, leaving 15 bases between the germline ends. The CDR3 is 16 residues long. The germline CDR1 and CDR2 sequences are SGHRS and YFSETQ.

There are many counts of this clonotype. This chain's CDR3 is CASSYQVNEQFF. DNA of the CDR3: TGTGCCAGCAGCTATCAGGTTAATGAGCAGTTCTTC. The chain links TRBV7-2 to TRBJ2-1; the D is unclear. This CDR3 spans 12 amino acids. The ends were cut back, 4 bases at V and 7 bases at J, with 8 bases in the middle. Germline V gene lookup returns CDR1 SGHTA and CDR2 FQGNSA.

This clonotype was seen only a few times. CDR3 DNA sequence: TGCGCCAGCAGCCGAGGAGCAGGAAACACCATATATTTT. This codes for CASSRGAGNTIYF. The chain combines TRBV5-1 with TRBJ1-3; D call uncertain. V shed 4 bases and J shed 4 bases, with 9 bases lying between them. This CDR3 has 13 amino acids. Germline-derived CDR1 and CDR2 are SGHRS and YFSETQ.

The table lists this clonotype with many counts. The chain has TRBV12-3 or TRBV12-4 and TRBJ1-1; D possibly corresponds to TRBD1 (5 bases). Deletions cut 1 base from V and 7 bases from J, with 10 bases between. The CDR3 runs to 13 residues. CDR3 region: CASSLGGRGEAFF. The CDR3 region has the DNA TGTGCCAGCAGTTTAGGGGGACGAGGTGAAGCTTTCTTT.

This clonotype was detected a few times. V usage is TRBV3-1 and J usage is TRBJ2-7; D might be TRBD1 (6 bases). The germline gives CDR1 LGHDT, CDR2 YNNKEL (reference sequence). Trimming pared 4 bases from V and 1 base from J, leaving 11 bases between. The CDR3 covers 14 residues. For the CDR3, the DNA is TGTGCCAGCAGCCCGGTACAGGGTTCCTACGAGCAGTACTTC. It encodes CASSPVQGSYEQYF.

The CDR3 nucleotides read TGTGCCACCCTTTGGTCGCCCAGCGATGGCTACACCTTC. Translation gives CATLWSPSDGYTF. The rearrangement joins TRBV10-3 to TRBJ1-2; no reliable D call. Deletions cut 10 bases from V and 6 bases from J, with 18 bases between. Germline-derived CDR1 and CDR2 are ENHRY and SYGVKD. The CDR3 totals 13 residues.

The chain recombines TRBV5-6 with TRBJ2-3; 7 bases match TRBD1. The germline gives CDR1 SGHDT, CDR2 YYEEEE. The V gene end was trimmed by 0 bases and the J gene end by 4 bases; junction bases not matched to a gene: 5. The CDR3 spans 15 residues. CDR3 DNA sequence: TGTGCCAGCAGCTTGGGGGATACAGGGGCAGATACGCAGTATTTT. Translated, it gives CASSLGDTGADTQYF.

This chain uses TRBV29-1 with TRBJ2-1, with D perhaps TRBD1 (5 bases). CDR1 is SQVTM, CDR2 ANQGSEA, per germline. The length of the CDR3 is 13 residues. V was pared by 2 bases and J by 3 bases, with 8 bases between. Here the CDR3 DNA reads TGCAGCGTTGAAAAGACAGACTACAATGAGCAGTTCTTC. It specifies CSVEKTDYNEQFF.

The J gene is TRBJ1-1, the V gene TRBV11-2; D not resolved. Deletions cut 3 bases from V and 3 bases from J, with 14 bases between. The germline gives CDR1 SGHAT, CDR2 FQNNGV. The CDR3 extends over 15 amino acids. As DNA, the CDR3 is TGTGCCAGCAGCTTCGCTCTCGGGCGGGACACTGAAGCTTTCTTT. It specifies CASSFALGRDTEAFF. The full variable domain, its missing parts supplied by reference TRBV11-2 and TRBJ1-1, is EAGVAQSPRYKIIEKRQSVAFWCNPISGHATLYWYQQILGQGPKLLIQFQNNGVVDDSQLPKDRFSAERLKGVDSTLKIQPAKLEDSAVYLCASSFALGRDTEAFFGQGTRLTVV.

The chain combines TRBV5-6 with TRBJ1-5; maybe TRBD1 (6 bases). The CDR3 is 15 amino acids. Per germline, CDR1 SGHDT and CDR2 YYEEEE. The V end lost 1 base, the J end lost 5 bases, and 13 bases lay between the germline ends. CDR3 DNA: TGTGCCAGCAGCTTGAACAGGGCTATATATCAGCCCCAGCATTTT. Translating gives CASSLNRAIYQPQHF.

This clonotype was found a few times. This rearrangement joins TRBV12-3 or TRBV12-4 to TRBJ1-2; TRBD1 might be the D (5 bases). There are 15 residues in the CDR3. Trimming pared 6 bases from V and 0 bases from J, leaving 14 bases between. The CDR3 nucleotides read TGTGCCAGCAGCACGGGGTTGGGGCCTAACTATGGCTACACCTTC. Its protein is CASSTGLGPNYGYTF.

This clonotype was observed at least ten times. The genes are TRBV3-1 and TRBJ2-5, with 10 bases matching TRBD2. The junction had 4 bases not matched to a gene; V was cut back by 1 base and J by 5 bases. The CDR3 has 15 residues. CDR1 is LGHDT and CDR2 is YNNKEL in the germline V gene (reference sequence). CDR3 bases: TGTGCCAGCAGCCAAGGAACTAGCGGGGAGGAGACCCAGTACTTC. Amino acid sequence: CASSQGTSGEETQYF.

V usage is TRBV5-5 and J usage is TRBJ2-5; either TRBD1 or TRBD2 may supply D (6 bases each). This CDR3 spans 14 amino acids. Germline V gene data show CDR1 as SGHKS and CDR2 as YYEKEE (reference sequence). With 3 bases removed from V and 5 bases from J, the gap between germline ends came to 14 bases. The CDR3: CASSWGDTTETQYF. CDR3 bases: TGTGCCAGCAGCTGGGGGGACACGACGGAGACCCAGTACTTC.

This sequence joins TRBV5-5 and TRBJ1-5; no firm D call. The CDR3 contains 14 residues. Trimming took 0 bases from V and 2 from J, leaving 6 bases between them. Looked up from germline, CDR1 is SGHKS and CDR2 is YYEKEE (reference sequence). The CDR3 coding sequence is TGTGCCAGCAGCTTGGTCAGTGGCAATCAGCCCCAGCATTTT. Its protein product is CASSLVSGNQPQHF.

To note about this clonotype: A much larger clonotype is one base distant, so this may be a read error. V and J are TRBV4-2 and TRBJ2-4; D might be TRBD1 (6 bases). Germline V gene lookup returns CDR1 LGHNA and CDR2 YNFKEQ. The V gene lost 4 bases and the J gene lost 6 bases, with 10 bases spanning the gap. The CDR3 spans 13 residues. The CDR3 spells CASSPDRGNIQYF. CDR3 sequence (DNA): TGTGCCAGCAGCCCGGACAGAGGAAACATTCAGTACTTC.

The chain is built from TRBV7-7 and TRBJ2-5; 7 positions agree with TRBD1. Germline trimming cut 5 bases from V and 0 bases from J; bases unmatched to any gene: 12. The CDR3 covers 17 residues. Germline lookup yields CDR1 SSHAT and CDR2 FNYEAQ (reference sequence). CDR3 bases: TGTGCCAGCAGCCCCGGGGTTAGGGGGCCGTACCAAGAGACCCAGTACTTC. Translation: CASSPGVRGPYQETQYF.

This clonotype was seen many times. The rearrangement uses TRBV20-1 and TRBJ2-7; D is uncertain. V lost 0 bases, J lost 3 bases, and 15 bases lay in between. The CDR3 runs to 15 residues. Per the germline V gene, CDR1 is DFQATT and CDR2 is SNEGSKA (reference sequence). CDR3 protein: CSARDLTIAFYEQYF. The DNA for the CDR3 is TGCAGTGCTAGAGATTTAACGATAGCTTTCTACGAGCAGTACTTC.

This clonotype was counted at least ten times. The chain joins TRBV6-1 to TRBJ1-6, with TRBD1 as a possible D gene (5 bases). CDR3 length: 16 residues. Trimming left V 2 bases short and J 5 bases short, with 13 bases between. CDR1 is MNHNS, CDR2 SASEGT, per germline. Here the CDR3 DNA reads TGTGCCAGCAGTGAAACCTGGACAAGAAATAATTCACCCCTCCACTTT. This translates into CASSETWTRNNSPLHF.

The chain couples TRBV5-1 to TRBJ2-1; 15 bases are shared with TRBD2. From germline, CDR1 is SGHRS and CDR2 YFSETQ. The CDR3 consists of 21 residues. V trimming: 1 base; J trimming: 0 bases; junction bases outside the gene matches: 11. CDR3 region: CASSLPPRTSGGGSSYNEQFF. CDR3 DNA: TGCGCCAGCAGCTTGCCCCCCCGGACTAGCGGGGGGGGTAGCTCCTACAATGAGCAGTTCTTC.